This T cell receptor (beta chain) emerged from a study of blood T cell repertoires in COVID-19. The wider study: T cells, B-cell-depleted T cells, or PBMCs supplied cDNA or gDNA.

Enrollees, about 18 to 89 years old, lived in 24 US areas. Cohort allocation depended upon clinical history that participants reported. Using immunoSEQ multiplex PCR, the repertoire was profiled, and TCRdb retains in-frame clones only, with some absent. This table holds about 410,000 clones, about nine tenths found once. The sequence was obtained from a woman younger than 45 who had recovered from COVID-19. The source material was PBMCs or T cells enriched from blood (not recorded which).

The CDR3: CASSLGTGPYEQYF. For the CDR3, the DNA is TGTGCCAGCAGCTTGGGGACAGGCCCCTACGAGCAGTACTTC. The genes are TRBV7-9 and TRBJ2-7; 8 bases line up with TRBD1. The CDR3 has 14 residues. Germline assignment: CDR1 SEHNR and CDR2 FQNEAQ (reference sequence). V dropped 3 bases and J dropped 2; count of bases not matched to a gene: 3. The full variable domain, its missing parts supplied by reference TRBV7-9 and TRBJ2-7, is DTGVSQNPRHKITKRGQNVTFRCDPISEHNRLYWYRQTLGQGPEFLTYFQNEAQLEKSRLLSDRFSAERPKGSFSTLEIQRTEQGDSAMYLCASSLGTGPYEQYFGPGTRLTVT.